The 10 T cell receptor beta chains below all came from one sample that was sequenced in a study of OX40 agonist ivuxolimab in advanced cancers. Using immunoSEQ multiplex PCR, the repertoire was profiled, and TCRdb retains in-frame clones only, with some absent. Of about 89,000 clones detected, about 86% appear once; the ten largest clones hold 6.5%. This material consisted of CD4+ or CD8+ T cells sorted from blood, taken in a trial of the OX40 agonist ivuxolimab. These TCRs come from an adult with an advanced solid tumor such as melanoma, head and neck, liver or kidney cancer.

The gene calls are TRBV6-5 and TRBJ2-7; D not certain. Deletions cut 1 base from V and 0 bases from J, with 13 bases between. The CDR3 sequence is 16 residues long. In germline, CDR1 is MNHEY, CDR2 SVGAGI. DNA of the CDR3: TGTGCCAGCAGTTACTATCTTAGGGCATTCTCCTACGAGCAGTACTTC. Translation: CASSYYLRAFSYEQYF.

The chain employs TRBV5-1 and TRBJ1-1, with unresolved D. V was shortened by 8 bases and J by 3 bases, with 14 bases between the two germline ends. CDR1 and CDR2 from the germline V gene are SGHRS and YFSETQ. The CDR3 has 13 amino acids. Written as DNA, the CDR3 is TGCGCCAGTCGGTATTGGGGAGACACTGAAGCTTTCTTT. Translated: CASRYWGDTEAFF.

The CDR3 bases are TGCGCCAGCAGCTTGGTGGCAGTTGCAACTAATGAAAAACTGTTTTTT. Residues: CASSLVAVATNEKLFF. The chain has TRBV5-1 and TRBJ1-4; D not certain. The CDR3 consists of 16 residues. Germline CDR1 is SGHRS and CDR2 is YFSETQ. Trimming removed 0 bases at V and 0 bases at J, with 9 bases between.

The CDR3 nucleotides read TGTGCCAGTACTAAGGACAGGTTCTACGAGCAGTACTTC. It yields the protein CASTKDRFYEQYF. V usage is TRBV19 and J usage is TRBJ2-7, with 7 bases identical to TRBD1. Germline CDR1 is LNHDA and CDR2 is SQIVND (reference sequence). With 7 bases clipped from V and 3 bases from J, the junction kept 6 bases outside the gene matches. The CDR3 sequence is 13 residues long.

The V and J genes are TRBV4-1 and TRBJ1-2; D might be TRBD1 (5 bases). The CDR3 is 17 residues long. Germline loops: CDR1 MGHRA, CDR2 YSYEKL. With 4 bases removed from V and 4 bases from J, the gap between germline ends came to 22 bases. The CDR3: CASSPRVTGIETYGYTF. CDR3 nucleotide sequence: TGCGCCAGCAGCCCCAGGGTAACCGGCATTGAGACCTATGGCTACACCTTC.

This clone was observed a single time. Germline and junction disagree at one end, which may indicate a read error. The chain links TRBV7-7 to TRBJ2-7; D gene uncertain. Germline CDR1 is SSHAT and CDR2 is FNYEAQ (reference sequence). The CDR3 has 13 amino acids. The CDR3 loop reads CASSLGRSYEQYF. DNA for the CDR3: TGTGCTAGCAGCCTAGGACGGAGCTACGAGCAGTACTTC.

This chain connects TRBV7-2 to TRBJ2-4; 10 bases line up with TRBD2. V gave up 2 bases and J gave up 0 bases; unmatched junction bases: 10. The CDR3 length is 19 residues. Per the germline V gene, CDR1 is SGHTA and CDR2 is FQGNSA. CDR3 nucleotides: TGTGCCAGCAGCTTAAGGAGCGGGAGGGGGGATGCAGCCAAAAACATTCAGTACTTC. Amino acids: CASSLRSGRGDAAKNIQYF.

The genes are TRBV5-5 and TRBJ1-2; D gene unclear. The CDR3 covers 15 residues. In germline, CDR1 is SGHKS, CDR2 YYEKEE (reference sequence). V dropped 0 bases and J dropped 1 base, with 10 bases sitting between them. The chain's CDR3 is CASSLGGAFNYGYTF. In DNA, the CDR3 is TGTGCCAGCAGCTTGGGTGGAGCCTTTAACTATGGCTACACCTTC.

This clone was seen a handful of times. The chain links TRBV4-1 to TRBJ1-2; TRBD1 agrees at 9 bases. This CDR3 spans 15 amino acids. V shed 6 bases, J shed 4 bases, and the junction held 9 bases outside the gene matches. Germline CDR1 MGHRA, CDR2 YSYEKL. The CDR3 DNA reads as TGCGCCAGCAGTTTCGAGACAGGGGGAGGCTATGGCTACACCTTC. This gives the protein CASSFETGGGYGYTF.

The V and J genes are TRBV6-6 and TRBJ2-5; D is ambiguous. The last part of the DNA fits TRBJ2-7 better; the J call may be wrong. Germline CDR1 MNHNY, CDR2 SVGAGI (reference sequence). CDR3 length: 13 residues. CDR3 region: CASTLGFTYEQYF. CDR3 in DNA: TGTGCCAGCACTTTAGGGTTTACCTACGAGCAGTACTTC.